The rows below give T cell receptor beta chains drawn from one sample of a study of memory CD4+ T cells and cytomegalovirus serostatus. Measured with immunoSEQ multiplex PCR; TCRdb has only the in-frame clones, and not every one. The data contain 40,000 to 50,000 clones, roughly 78% of them singletons. Sequenced material: memory CD4+ T cells from blood. Every receptor here comes from an adult in good health and CMV-seronegative. Both conserved end residues are part of each CDR3. The D gene is left open where the match is weak. For some rows the clone size is stated as once, few or many, or as a class when expanded; others skip it.

TGCGCCAGCAGCTTGGAAGGATCCCCGAGCGAGCAGTACTTC CASSLEGSPSEQYF TRBJ2-7 TRBV5-1 once -
TGCAGCGTTGGGGCAGGGGACCAGCCCCAGCATTTT CSVGAGDQPQHF TRBJ1-5 TRBV29-1 - -
TGTGCCAGCAGCTTGCCAGCGGGGTTCTCTGGGGCCAACGTCCTGACTTTC CASSLPAGFSGANVLTF TRBJ2-6 TRBV5-6 - TRBD2
TGTGCCAGCAGTTTCCGGATGGGTGCCTACGAGCAGTACTTC CASSFRMGAYEQYF TRBJ2-7 TRBV27 - -
TGTGCCAGCAGCCCTGGACTGCGAGATGAGCAGTTCTTC CASSPGLRDEQFF TRBJ2-1 TRBV7-7 - -
TGTGCCAGCAGCTTTCCTCCCCCACCTCGACCCGGAAACACCATATATTTT CASSFPPPPRPGNTIYF TRBJ1-3 TRBV7-9 - -
TGTGCCTGGACAAGGGGGCGCGGGAACACCATATATTTT CAWTRGRGNTIYF TRBJ1-3 TRBV30 - TRBD1
TGTGCCATCAGTCAACAGCTGGGACAGGGAAGGGGAAATCAGCCCCAGCATTTT CAISQQLGQGRGNQPQHF TRBJ1-5 TRBV10-3 - TRBD1
TGTGCCAGCAGACCGGACAGGGGGCGAGTTGAAGCTTTCTTT CASRPDRGRVEAFF TRBJ1-1 TRBV7-2 medium-sized TRBD1
TGCGCCAGCAGCCACATAAATTTGGGCCTAAGCACAGATACGCAGTATTTT CASSHINLGLSTDTQYF TRBJ2-3 TRBV4-1 - -
TGTGCCAGCAGCGATCTCAGCACGAGAGGCTACACCTTC CASSDLSTRGYTF TRBJ1-2 TRBV11-2 medium-sized -
TGTGCCAGCAGCAAAACCGGGACAGGGGGAACTAATGAAAAACTGTTTTTT CASSKTGTGGTNEKLFF TRBJ1-4 TRBV5-6 - TRBD1
TGTGCCAGCCATTACGAGACTGCGAGGGGCTACACCTTC CASHYETARGYTF TRBJ1-2 TRBV5-4 - -
TGCGCCAGCAGCCAAGATGTACATTCACCCCTCCACTTT CASSQDVHSPLHF TRBJ1-6 TRBV4-1 - -
TGTGCCAGCAGTCCCGGACAGGGGGCGGGTGAGCAGTTCTTC CASSPGQGAGEQFF TRBJ2-1 TRBV6-6 - TRBD1
TGCGCCAGCAGCTTGGCGGGGGGGTTCTCCTACGAGCAGTACTTC CASSLAGGFSYEQYF TRBJ2-7 TRBV5-1 - TRBD2
TGTGCCAGCGTAGATACAGGGGGCCAGGCACCCCTCCACTTT CASVDTGGQAPLHF TRBJ1-6 TRBV6-1 - TRBD1
TGCGCCAGCAGCCAAGGAGACCCCCGAGAGACCCAGTACTTC CASSQGDPRETQYF TRBJ2-5 TRBV4-1 - -
TGTGCCAGCAGGGAGCGGGTGACGAATCAGCCCCAGCATTTT CASRERVTNQPQHF TRBJ1-5 TRBV2 - -
TGTGCCAGCAGGGACGAGGGAGAGACCCAGTACTTC CASRDEGETQYF TRBJ2-5 TRBV7-7 - -
TGTGCCAGCAGTCCTGCCCTGGGCTCTGGAAACACCATATATTTT CASSPALGSGNTIYF TRBJ1-3 TRBV6-6 - -
TGTGCCTGGAGGGATCCCGGGGAGCTGTTTTTT CAWRDPGELFF TRBJ2-2 TRBV30 - -
TGTGCCAGCAGCCCTAGGACAGGGGATCAGCCCCAGCATTTT CASSPRTGDQPQHF TRBJ1-5 TRBV7-2 - TRBD1
TGTGCCAGCAGCTTGAGGGGGAATTCACCCCTCCACTTT CASSLRGNSPLHF TRBJ1-6 TRBV5-5 - -
TGTGCCAGCAGTAGAGAGGGCCTCCGGGGCTACACCTTC CASSREGLRGYTF TRBJ1-2 TRBV6-1 - -
TGTGCCAGCAGCTCATCGTCAGGGGGCTCCGTAGATACGCAGTATTTT CASSSSSGGSVDTQYF TRBJ2-3 TRBV13 - TRBD1
TGTGCCAGCAGTCCGGGGACAGGAAAAAAGTATTTT CASSPGTGKKYF TRBJ2-3 TRBV6-5 - TRBD1
TGTGCCAGCAGGCCCATGAACGTCCGACTAACTAATGAAAAACTGTTTTTT CASRPMNVRLTNEKLFF TRBJ1-4 TRBV28 - -
TGTGCCAGCTCACCGGGACTAGCTGAGACCCAGTACTTC CASSPGLAETQYF TRBJ2-5 TRBV18 - TRBD2
TGTGCCAGCAACCCTACAGGGGCCAGTAGCTATGGCTACACCTTC CASNPTGASSYGYTF TRBJ1-2 TRBV6-5 - TRBD1
TGTGCCTGGAGTTTGGGCGAGTATGGCTACACCTTC CAWSLGEYGYTF TRBJ1-2 TRBV30 - -
TGTGCCAGCAGTGAAGCGCGGGGACAGGGGGGGGTGACCCAGTACTTC CASSEARGQGGVTQYF TRBJ2-5 TRBV6-1 - TRBD1
TGTGCCAGCAGCTTAGGCGACTTACGGGACTATGGCTACACCTTC CASSLGDLRDYGYTF TRBJ1-2 TRBV5-6 - -
TGTGCCAGCAGAACAGGGGGCGGTTATAATTCACCCCTCCACTTT CASRTGGGYNSPLHF TRBJ1-6 TRBV7-2 - TRBD1
TGTGCCAGCGCGGACGGTACCTATGGCTACACCTTC CASADGTYGYTF TRBJ1-2 TRBV6-1 - -
TGTGCCAGCAGCCCAGACTTAGGAGGGCCTAACTATGGCTACACCTTC CASSPDLGGPNYGYTF TRBJ1-2 TRBV13 - -
TGTGCCAGCAGTTACTCGGGGAGAGGAAACATTCAGTACTTC CASSYSGRGNIQYF TRBJ2-4 TRBV6-6 - -
TGTGCCAGCAGCCCGCTTAGAGCAGGGACAGCGCTAGCCAAAAACATTCAGTACTTC CASSPLRAGTALAKNIQYF TRBJ2-4 TRBV7-9 - TRBD1
TGTGCCTGGAGCAGGGGAAGACAGGGGTTTTATAGCAATCAGCCCCAGCATTTT CAWSRGRQGFYSNQPQHF TRBJ1-5 TRBV30 - TRBD1
TGTGCCAGCTCACCCTCCCAGGTTTCGGGGGCGGACTCACCCCTCCACTTT CASSPSQVSGADSPLHF TRBJ1-6 TRBV18 - -
TGTGCCAGCAGTTTAGGGCTCTCAATGGGGAACACCGGGGAGCTGTTTTTT CASSLGLSMGNTGELFF TRBJ2-2 TRBV27 - -
TGTGCCAGCAGCTCCCCAGGAAACACCATATATTTT CASSSPGNTIYF TRBJ1-3 TRBV7-6 - -
TGTGCCAGCAGTAAGATGTCCTCTGATGGCTACACCTTC CASSKMSSDGYTF TRBJ1-2 TRBV2 - -
TGTGCCACTGGGCCTTACTACGAGCAGCACTTC CATGPYYEQHF TRBJ2-7 TRBV28 - -
TGTGCCAGCAGCTTAGCCGGGGGAGGTTATGGCTACACCTTC CASSLAGGGYGYTF TRBJ1-2 TRBV7-2 - -
TGTGCCTGGGCCAGGGGGCGCACAAAATCTGGGGCCAACGTCCTGACTTTC CAWARGRTKSGANVLTF TRBJ2-6 TRBV30 - TRBD1
TGTGCCAGCAGTGCGCAGCGGGGGGGCAGCACAGATACGCAGTATTTT CASSAQRGGSTDTQYF TRBJ2-3 TRBV28 - TRBD2
TGTGCCAGCAGTGAGTGGCGGAACACCGGGGAGCTGTTTTTT CASSEWRNTGELFF TRBJ2-2 TRBV25-1 - -
TGCGCCAGCAGCTTGGGGGACAGAACTAATTCACCCCTCCACTTT CASSLGDRTNSPLHF TRBJ1-6 TRBV5-1 once TRBD1
TGTGCCAGCAGTAGACCCGGGACAGGTTGGGAGACCCAGTACTTC CASSRPGTGWETQYF TRBJ2-5 TRBV28 - TRBD1
TGTGCCAGCAGCTCCTGGACTGCCACTGAAGCTTTCTTT CASSSWTATEAFF TRBJ1-1 TRBV7-2 - -
TGTGCCAGCAGTCCCCGGACAGGGAATGTACAGCCCCAGCATTTT CASSPRTGNVQPQHF TRBJ1-5 TRBV2 - TRBD1
TGTGCCAGCAGCTTAGTCGCTGCCGTGGATGGCTACACCTTC CASSLVAAVDGYTF TRBJ1-2 TRBV7-2 - -
TGTGCCAGCAGCTTAGTTGTGGGAAGCAATCAGCCCCAGCATTTT CASSLVVGSNQPQHF TRBJ1-5 TRBV7-2 - -
TGCGCCAGCAGCCAAGCGACAGGGGGCCCGAAGACAACTAATGAAAAACTGTTTTTT CASSQATGGPKTTNEKLFF TRBJ1-4 TRBV4-3 - TRBD1
TGTGCCAGCAGCCCCGGGGGGGACAATGAGCAGTTCTTC CASSPGGDNEQFF TRBJ2-1 TRBV2 - TRBD2
TGTGCCAGCCGGGGAGGGACCGGGGAGCTGTTTTTT CASRGGTGELFF TRBJ2-2 TRBV11-2 - TRBD2
TGTGCCAGCAGCGGATTGGACGGTTACGAGCAGTACTTC CASSGLDGYEQYF TRBJ2-7 TRBV9 few -
TGTGCCAGCTCCGAGGGGGGCAACTATGGCTACACCTTC CASSEGGNYGYTF TRBJ1-2 TRBV5-6 - -